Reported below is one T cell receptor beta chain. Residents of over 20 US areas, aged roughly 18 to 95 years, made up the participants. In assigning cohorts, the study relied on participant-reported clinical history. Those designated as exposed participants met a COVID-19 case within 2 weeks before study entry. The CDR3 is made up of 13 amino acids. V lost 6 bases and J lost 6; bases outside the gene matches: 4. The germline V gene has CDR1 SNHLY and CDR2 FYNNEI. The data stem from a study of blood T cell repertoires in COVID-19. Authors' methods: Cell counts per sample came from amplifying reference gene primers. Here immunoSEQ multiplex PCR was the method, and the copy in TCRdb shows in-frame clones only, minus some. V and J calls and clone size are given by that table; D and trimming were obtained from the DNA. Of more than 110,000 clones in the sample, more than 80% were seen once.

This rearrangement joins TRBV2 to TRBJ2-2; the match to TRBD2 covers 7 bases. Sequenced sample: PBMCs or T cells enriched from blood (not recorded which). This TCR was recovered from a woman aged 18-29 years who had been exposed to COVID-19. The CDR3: CASRRERAGELFF. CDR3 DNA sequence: TGTGCCAGCAGGCGGGAGAGGGCCGGGGAGCTGTTTTTT.